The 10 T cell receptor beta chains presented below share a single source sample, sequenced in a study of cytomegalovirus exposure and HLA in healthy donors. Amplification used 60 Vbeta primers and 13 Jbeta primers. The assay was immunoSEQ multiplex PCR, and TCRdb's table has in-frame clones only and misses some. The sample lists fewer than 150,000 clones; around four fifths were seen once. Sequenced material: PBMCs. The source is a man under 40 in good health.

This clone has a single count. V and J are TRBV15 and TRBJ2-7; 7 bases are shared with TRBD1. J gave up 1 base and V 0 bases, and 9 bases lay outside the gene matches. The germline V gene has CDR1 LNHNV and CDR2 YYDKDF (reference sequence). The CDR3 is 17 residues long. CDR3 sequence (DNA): TGTGCCACCAGCAGAGAAGCGACAGGGCGCCGTTCCTACGAGCAGTACTTC. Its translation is CATSREATGRRSYEQYF.

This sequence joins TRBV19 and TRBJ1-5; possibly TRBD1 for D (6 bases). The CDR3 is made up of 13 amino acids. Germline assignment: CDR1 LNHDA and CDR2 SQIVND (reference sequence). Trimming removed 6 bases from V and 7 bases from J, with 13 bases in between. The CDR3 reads CASRGTMGQPQHF. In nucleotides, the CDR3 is TGTGCCAGTAGGGGGACAATGGGCCAGCCCCAGCATTTT.

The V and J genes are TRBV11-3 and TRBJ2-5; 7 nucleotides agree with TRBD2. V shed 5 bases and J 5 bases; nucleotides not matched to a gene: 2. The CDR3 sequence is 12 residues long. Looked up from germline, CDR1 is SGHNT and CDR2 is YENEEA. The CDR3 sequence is CASSAGGETQYF. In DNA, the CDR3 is TGTGCCAGCAGCGCCGGGGGGGAGACCCAGTACTTC.

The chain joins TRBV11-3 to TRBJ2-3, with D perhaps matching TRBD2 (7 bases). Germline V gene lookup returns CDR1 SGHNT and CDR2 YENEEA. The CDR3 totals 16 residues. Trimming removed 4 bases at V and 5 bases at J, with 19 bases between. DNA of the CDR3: TGTGCCAGCAGCTCCCGCACTGCGGGGGCGGGAGATACGCAGTATTTT. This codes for CASSSRTAGAGDTQYF. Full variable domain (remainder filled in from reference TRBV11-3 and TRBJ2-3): EAGVVQSPRYKIIEKKQPVAFWCNPISGHNTLYWYLQNLGQGPELLIRYENEEAVDDSQLPKDRFSAERLKGVDSTLKIQPAELGDSAVYLCASSSRTAGAGDTQYFGPGTRLTVL.

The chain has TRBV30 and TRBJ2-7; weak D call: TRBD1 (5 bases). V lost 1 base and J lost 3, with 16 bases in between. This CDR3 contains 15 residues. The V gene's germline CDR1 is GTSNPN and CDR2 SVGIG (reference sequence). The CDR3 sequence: CAWSGKGPIGYEQYF. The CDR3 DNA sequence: TGTGCCTGGAGTGGAAAGGGGCCGATCGGCTACGAGCAGTACTTC.

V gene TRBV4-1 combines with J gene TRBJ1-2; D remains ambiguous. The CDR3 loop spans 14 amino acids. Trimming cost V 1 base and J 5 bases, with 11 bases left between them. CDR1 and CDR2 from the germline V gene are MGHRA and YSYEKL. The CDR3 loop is CASSQVPAPYGYTF. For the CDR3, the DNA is TGCGCCAGCAGCCAAGTACCCGCGCCTTATGGCTACACCTTC.

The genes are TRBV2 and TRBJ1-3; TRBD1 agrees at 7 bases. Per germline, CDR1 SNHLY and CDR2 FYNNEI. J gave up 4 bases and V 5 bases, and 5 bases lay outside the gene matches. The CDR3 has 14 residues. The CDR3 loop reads CASSRQGTGNTIYF. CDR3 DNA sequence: TGTGCCAGCAGTCGACAGGGTACAGGAAACACCATATATTTT.

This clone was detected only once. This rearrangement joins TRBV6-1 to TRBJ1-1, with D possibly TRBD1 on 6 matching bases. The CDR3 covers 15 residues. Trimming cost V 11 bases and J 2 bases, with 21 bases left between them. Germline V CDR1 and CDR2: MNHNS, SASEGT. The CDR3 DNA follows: TGTGCCCTCAGGCGGACAGCAGTATCCAACACTGAAGCTTTCTTT. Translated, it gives CALRRTAVSNTEAFF.

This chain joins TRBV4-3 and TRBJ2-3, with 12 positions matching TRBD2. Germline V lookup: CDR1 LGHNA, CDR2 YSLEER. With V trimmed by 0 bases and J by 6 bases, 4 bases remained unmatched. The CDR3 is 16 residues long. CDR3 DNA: TGCGCCAGCAGCCAAGATCTAGCGGGAGGGCACGATACGCAGTATTTT. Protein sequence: CASSQDLAGGHDTQYF.

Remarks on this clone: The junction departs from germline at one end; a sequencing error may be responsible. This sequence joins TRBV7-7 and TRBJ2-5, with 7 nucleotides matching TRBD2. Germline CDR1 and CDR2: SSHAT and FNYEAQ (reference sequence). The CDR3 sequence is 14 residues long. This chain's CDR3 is CASSLGGSGETQYF. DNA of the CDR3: TGTGCTAGCAGCTTAGGCGGGAGCGGAGAGACCCAGTACTTC.